This T cell receptor (beta chain) was sequenced for a study of T cell changes during pregnancy in multiple sclerosis. Clones were sequenced by immunoSEQ multiplex PCR, and TCRdb holds only the in-frame ones, with some missing. The sample yields about 50,000 clones, 92% seen once. The germline gives CDR1 SGHRS, CDR2 YFSETQ. V shed 4 bases, J shed 0 bases, and the junction held 4 bases outside the gene matches. The CDR3 runs 16 residues. This clone showed up just a few times. This chain joins TRBV5-1 and TRBJ2-5; 12 positions match TRBD1. Sample: CD4+ T cells from peripheral blood mononuclear cells, taken after pregnancy. This clonotype was sampled from a female donor with multiple sclerosis, enrolled in a pregnancy study. The CDR3 loop reads CASSGGTGGYQETQYF. The CDR3, as DNA: TGCGCCAGCAGCGGAGGGACAGGGGGCTACCAAGAGACCCAGTACTTC.